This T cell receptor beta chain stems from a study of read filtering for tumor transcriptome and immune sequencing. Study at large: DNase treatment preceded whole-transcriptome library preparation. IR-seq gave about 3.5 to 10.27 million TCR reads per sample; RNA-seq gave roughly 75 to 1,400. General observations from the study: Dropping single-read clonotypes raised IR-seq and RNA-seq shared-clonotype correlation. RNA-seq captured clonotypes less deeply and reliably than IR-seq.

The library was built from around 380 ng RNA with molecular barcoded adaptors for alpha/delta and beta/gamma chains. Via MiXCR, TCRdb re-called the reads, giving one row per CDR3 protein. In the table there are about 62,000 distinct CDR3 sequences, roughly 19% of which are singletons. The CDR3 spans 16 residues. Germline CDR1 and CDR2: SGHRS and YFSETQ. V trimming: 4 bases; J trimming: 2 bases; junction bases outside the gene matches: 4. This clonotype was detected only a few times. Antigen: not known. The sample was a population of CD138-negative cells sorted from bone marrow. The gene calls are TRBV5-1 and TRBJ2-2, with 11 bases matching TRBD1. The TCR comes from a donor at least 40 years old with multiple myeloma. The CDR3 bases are TGCGCCAGCAGCGAGCGGACAGGGGGCAACACCGGGGAGCTGTTTTTT. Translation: CASSERTGGNTGELFF.